Below are 19 T cell receptor beta chains sequenced from a single sample in a study of blood T cell repertoires in COVID-19. Using immunoSEQ multiplex PCR, the repertoire was profiled, and TCRdb retains in-frame clones only, with some absent. The data hold under 250,000 clones, with roughly 90% observed a single time. The sequencing input was peripheral blood. The receptors derive from a woman aged 60-75 years with acute or convalescent COVID-19.

The rearrangement uses TRBV10-2 and TRBJ2-7; D is ambiguous. The CDR3 has 15 residues. The germline V gene has CDR1 WSHSY and CDR2 SAAADI. The germline V and J ends were trimmed by 2 bases and 2 bases, with 13 bases remaining between them. In DNA form, the CDR3 reads TGCGCCAGCAGTGAGGCGGTGGAATTGCCCTACGAGCAGTACTTC. Protein: CASSEAVELPYEQYF.

The sample holds one count of this clone. The chain joins TRBV5-4 to TRBJ2-3; 11 bases align to TRBD1. The trim removed 4 bases at V and 10 bases at J, leaving 5 bases unmatched. CDR3 size: 13 residues. Germline V gene sequence: CDR1 SGHNT, CDR2 YYREEE (reference sequence). The CDR3 nucleotides read TGTGCCAGCAGCCTACGGACAGGGGGCTCGCAGTATTTT. This translates into CASSLRTGGSQYF.

This clone is a singleton in its sample. This chain joins TRBV29-1 and TRBJ2-3; weak D call: TRBD2 (5 bases). The V gene lost 4 bases and the J gene lost 5 bases, with 13 bases spanning the gap. Germline-derived CDR1 and CDR2 are SQVTM and ANQGSEA. The CDR3 is 13 amino acids. The CDR3 is CSVVRGMGDTQYF. For the CDR3, the DNA is TGCAGCGTTGTAAGAGGGATGGGAGATACGCAGTATTTT.

V usage is TRBV15 and J usage is TRBJ2-7; no reliable D call. This CDR3 is built from 15 residues. Germline loops: CDR1 LNHNV, CDR2 YYDKDF (reference sequence). V dropped 1 base and J dropped 4 bases, with 14 bases sitting between them. CDR3 region: CATSRVYGFGYEQYF. The CDR3 region has the DNA TGTGCCACCAGCAGAGTATACGGTTTCGGGTACGAGCAGTACTTC.

This chain uses TRBV5-5 with TRBJ2-2; 12 positions agree with TRBD2. Germline V lookup: CDR1 SGHKS, CDR2 YYEKEE (reference sequence). V lost 2 bases and J lost 4; bases outside the gene matches: 3. The CDR3 sequence is 16 residues long. The CDR3 DNA is TGTGCCAGCAGCTTCTCACTAGCGGGGGGCACCGGGGAGCTGTTTTTT. It encodes CASSFSLAGGTGELFF.

This clone was observed a handful of times. The chain combines TRBV6-2 or TRBV6-3 with TRBJ1-5, with 7 nucleotides matching TRBD1. This CDR3 contains 17 residues. The V gene's germline CDR1 is MNHEY and CDR2 SVGEGT. Germline trimming cut 5 bases from V and 0 bases from J; bases unmatched to any gene: 10. DNA of the CDR3: TGTGCCAGCAGTAAAAGGGACAGCAAAAATAGCAATCAGCCCCAGCATTTT. Residues: CASSKRDSKNSNQPQHF.

The gene calls are TRBV6-2 or TRBV6-3 and TRBJ1-5; D is perhaps TRBD1 (5 bases). V dropped 0 bases and J dropped 0 bases, with 9 bases sitting between them. The CDR3 consists of 16 residues. CDR1 is MNHEY and CDR2 is SVGEGT in the germline V gene. CDR3 in amino acids: CASSYSVDNSNQPQHF. The CDR3 DNA sequence: TGTGCCAGCAGTTACTCAGTGGACAATAGCAATCAGCCCCAGCATTTT.

The CDR3 bases are TGTGCCAGCAGCCAAGCCCTAGCGGGGAGGACCCAGTACTTC. Its translation is CASSQALAGRTQYF. V is TRBV3-1 (or the pseudogene TRBV3-2) and J is TRBJ2-5; TRBD2 matches at 9 bases. Germline-derived CDR1 and CDR2 are LGHDT and YNNKEL (reference sequence). J was trimmed by 7 bases and V by 1 base; bases with no gene match: 4. The CDR3 runs to 14 residues.

V is TRBV27 and J is TRBJ2-1, with 8 bases identical to TRBD1. This CDR3 has 12 amino acids. V trimming: 6 bases; J trimming: 7 bases; junction bases outside the gene matches: 2. Germline V gives CDR1 MNHEY, CDR2 SMNVEV (reference sequence). CDR3 amino acids: CASRTGDNEQFF. In nucleotides, the CDR3 is TGTGCCAGCAGGACAGGGGATAATGAGCAGTTCTTC.

The chain carries TRBV5-6 and TRBJ1-2; 8 bases are shared with TRBD1. Looked up from germline, CDR1 is SGHDT and CDR2 is YYEEEE. This CDR3 is built from 17 residues. The junction had 15 bases not matched to a gene; V was cut back by 1 base and J by 7 bases. This CDR3 is CASSLNLFVTGGGGYTF. CDR3 bases: TGTGCCAGCAGCTTGAATCTCTTCGTCACAGGGGGTGGTGGCTACACCTTC.

This clone was picked up a small number of times. The chain joins TRBV6-5 to TRBJ1-6; possibly TRBD1 for D (6 bases). This CDR3 is built from 14 residues. Germline V gene sequence: CDR1 MNHEY, CDR2 SVGAGI. V lost 5 bases and J lost 6, with 11 bases in between. The CDR3 DNA reads TGTGCCAGCAGTAACCTCAGGGGTAATTCACCCCTCCACTTT. Translating it yields CASSNLRGNSPLHF.

The CDR3 loop reads CASSTGLNVNEQFF. The DNA for the CDR3 is TGTGCCAGCAGTACGGGACTAAATGTGAATGAGCAGTTCTTC. This chain joins TRBV7-2 and TRBJ2-1; 7 positions match TRBD2. Trimming at V came to 6 bases and at J to 7 bases, leaving 9 bases not matched to a gene. The CDR3 covers 14 residues. Germline V gives CDR1 SGHTA, CDR2 FQGNSA.

The count of this clone is one. This chain connects TRBV19 to TRBJ2-7; 8 nucleotides align to TRBD1. V lost 3 bases, J lost 4 bases, and 5 bases stayed unmatched. Germline lookup yields CDR1 LNHDA and CDR2 SQIVND (reference sequence). This CDR3 region has 14 residues. The CDR3 DNA reads as TGTGCCAGTAGTATTTCCAGGGGGCTGTACGAGCAGTACTTC. It encodes CASSISRGLYEQYF.

This clone appeared once. The chain joins TRBV9 to TRBJ1-2, with 7 nucleotides matching TRBD1. Unmatched junction bases numbered 7, after V lost 4 bases and J lost 1 base. Germline CDR1 SGDLS, CDR2 YYNGEE. The CDR3 has 15 residues. In DNA, the CDR3 is TGTGCCAGCAGCCCTCAGACAGGGATTAACTATGGCTACACCTTC. Protein: CASSPQTGINYGYTF.

This clone was detected only once. The J gene is TRBJ2-1, the V gene TRBV4-2; D uncertain. Germline assignment: CDR1 LGHNA and CDR2 YNFKEQ. The CDR3 sequence is 13 residues long. V lost 6 bases and J 7 bases, leaving 13 bases between the germline ends. CDR3 sequence (DNA): TGTGCCAGCAGTCTCAGTTACGCTAATGAGCAGTTCTTC. Translating it yields CASSLSYANEQFF.

The V and J genes are TRBV6-5 and TRBJ1-6; D remains unclear. This CDR3 has 14 residues. Trimming cost V 7 bases and J 3 bases, with 10 bases left between them. Germline CDR1 reads MNHEY; CDR2 reads SVGAGI. In DNA, the CDR3 is TGTGCCAGCATATGGCAAAACTATAATTCACCCCTCCACTTT. Its protein is CASIWQNYNSPLHF.

The chain employs TRBV9 and TRBJ1-6, with 7 bases that match TRBD1. CDR3 size: 15 residues. Germline CDR1 is SGDLS and CDR2 is YYNGEE. V gave up 4 bases and J gave up 7 bases; unmatched junction bases: 8. The CDR3 protein is CASSIRQGNNSPLHF. CDR3 nucleotides: TGTGCCAGCAGCATCCGACAGGGCAACAATTCACCCCTCCACTTT.

This clone was recorded a few times. This sequence joins TRBV6-6 and TRBJ1-4; no definite D call. V was trimmed by 6 bases and J by 10 bases, leaving 12 bases between them. The V gene's germline CDR1 is MNHNY and CDR2 SVGAGI (reference sequence). The CDR3 is 12 residues long. The CDR3 sequence is CASRPHRGKLFF. In DNA, the CDR3 is TGTGCCAGCAGGCCCCACCGGGGAAAACTGTTTTTT.

The J gene is TRBJ1-4, the V gene TRBV14, with a weak D call TRBD1 (6 bases). The length of the CDR3 is 13 residues. The germline V gene encodes CDR1 SGHDN and CDR2 FVKESK. V lost 6 bases and J 3 bases, leaving 8 bases between the germline ends. The CDR3: CASRRGSNEKLFF. In DNA form, the CDR3 reads TGTGCCAGCAGGAGGGGGTCTAATGAAAAACTGTTTTTT.